The T cell receptor beta chain under discussion was sequenced for a study of blood T cells in healthy people across ages. Whole-study findings and limits: What prevented conclusive comparison of naive and antigen-experienced cells was that PBMCs were unsorted.

Details on this clonotype: Its antigen is unidentified.

Germline trimming cut 4 bases from V and 4 bases from J; bases unmatched to any gene: 7. The CDR3 runs 15 residues. CDR1 and CDR2 (germline): KGHSH, LQKENI. A second PCR, run for roughly 7 to 11 cycles, used a sample-barcoded 5' primer plus a J-beta primer mix. TCRdb re-derived calls from the 5' RACE reads in MiXCR, one entry per CDR3 protein. The sample records 1.2 million to 1.5 million distinct CDR3 sequences, approximately 59% being singletons. The TCR originated in a man aged 18 to 35 in good health. V is TRBV18 and J is TRBJ2-1, with 7 bases matching TRBD1. Sequenced sample: blood. The CDR3 here is CASSRGTGEYNEQFF. CDR3 DNA: TGTGCCAGCTCACGGGGCACAGGGGAATACAATGAGCAGTTCTTC. Complete variable domain (other parts from reference TRBV18 and TRBJ2-1): NAGVMQNPRHLVRRRGQEARLRCSPMKGHSHVYWYRQLPEEGLKFMVYLQKENIIDESGMPKERFSAEFPKEGPSILRIQQVVRGDSAAYFCASSRGTGEYNEQFFGPGTRLTVL.